This T cell receptor beta chain was retrieved from a study of a mutant IDH1 vaccine in newly diagnosed glioma. Across the whole study: Beginning 4-6 weeks after radiotherapy alone, or with temozolomide cycles, vaccination took place.

Time point defined: week 5, during vaccination. It was 300 ug of mutant IDH1 20-mer peptide that made up each vaccine dose, given with topical imiquimod. The method was immunoSEQ multiplex PCR; TCRdb's version includes in-frame clones alone and lacks a portion of them. The sample lists about 30,000 clones; 75% to 90% were seen once. Points on this clone: As yet, its antigen is unknown.

The receptor's source is a woman in her 40s with glioma. Some clones in this sample may be carry-over from other donors' samples. Sequencing used peripheral blood mononuclear cells (PBMCs), obtained from a glioma patient whose treatment included an IDH1 peptide vaccine.

This CDR3 is CASSYHEGSYNEQFF. CDR3 in DNA: TGTGCCAGCAGCTACCACGAGGGATCCTACAATGAGCAGTTCTTC. V and J are TRBV7-8 and TRBJ2-1, with TRBD2 as a possible D gene (5 bases). The V gene's germline CDR1 is SGHVS and CDR2 FQNEAQ. Trimming removed 4 bases at V and 1 base at J, with 11 bases between. The length of the CDR3 is 15 residues.